The 21 T cell receptor beta chains given below trace back to one sample, sequenced in a study of OX40 agonist ivuxolimab in advanced cancers. The table came from immunoSEQ multiplex PCR; TCRdb's copy has only in-frame clones and leaves some out. The table lists roughly 40,000 clones, roughly 87% of them singletons, with 19% in the top ten. Here the sequenced sample was CD4+ or CD8+ T cells sorted from blood, taken in a trial of the OX40 agonist ivuxolimab. These TCRs come from an adult with an advanced solid tumor such as melanoma, head and neck, liver or kidney cancer.

The CDR3 region is CASSQVLAGATGELFF. The CDR3 coding sequence is TGCGCCAGCAGCCAAGTACTAGCGGGTGCCACCGGGGAGCTGTTTTTT. The rearrangement links TRBV4-1 to TRBJ2-2; TRBD2 matches at 9 bases. Germline lookup yields CDR1 MGHRA and CDR2 YSYEKL. The CDR3 runs 16 residues. The V segment lost 1 base and the J segment 4 bases; nucleotides outside the gene matches: 4.

This chain joins TRBV5-1 and TRBJ1-1, with D tentatively TRBD1 (6 bases). V was shortened by 0 bases and J by 1 base, with 7 bases between the two germline ends. CDR1 and CDR2 (germline): SGHRS, YFSETQ. The CDR3 runs to 14 residues. CDR3 residues: CASSLGDTNTEAFF. The CDR3 nucleotides are TGCGCCAGCAGCTTGGGGGACACGAACACTGAAGCTTTCTTT.

This chain uses TRBV9 with TRBJ1-4; 9 nucleotides align to TRBD1. Germline V gene lookup returns CDR1 SGDLS and CDR2 YYNGEE. V lost 3 bases, J lost 4 bases, and 4 bases stayed unmatched. CDR3 length: 15 amino acids. CDR3 sequence reads: CASSAPDRGNEKLFF. The CDR3, as DNA: TGTGCCAGCAGCGCACCGGACAGGGGTAATGAAAAACTGTTTTTT.

This sequence joins TRBV4-2 and TRBJ1-2, with unresolved D. This CDR3 has 12 amino acids. V lost 3 bases and J lost 8, with 10 bases in between. Germline CDR1 and CDR2: LGHNA and YNFKEQ. The CDR3 sequence is CASSHSTLGYTF. In DNA, the CDR3 is TGTGCCAGCAGCCACTCTACGCTGGGCTACACCTTC.

By share of the sample, this clone is medium-sized. The rearrangement links TRBV7-6 to TRBJ2-3; D is tentatively TRBD1 or TRBD2 (5 bases each). Trimming removed 1 base at V and 5 bases at J, with 10 bases between. Per germline, CDR1 SGHVS and CDR2 FNYEAQ. CDR3 length: 14 residues. This CDR3 is CASSLEGDGDTQYF. In DNA, the CDR3 is TGTGCCAGCAGCTTAGAAGGGGACGGAGATACGCAGTATTTT.

V usage is TRBV30 and J usage is TRBJ1-1; 9 bases agree with TRBD1. With V trimmed by 8 bases and J by 0 bases, 10 bases remained unmatched. Germline CDR1 reads GTSNPN; CDR2 reads SVGIG (reference sequence). The CDR3 is made up of 15 amino acids. CDR3 sequence (DNA): TGTGCCAGTACAGGGGGCGTGTTAATGAACACTGAAGCTTTCTTT. Amino acids: CASTGGVLMNTEAFF.

CDR3 sequence (DNA): TGTGCCAGCAGCTTGGTTCAGCAAATAGGTTGGGAGACCCAGTACTTC. This encodes CASSLVQQIGWETQYF. The V and J genes are TRBV11-2 and TRBJ2-5, with D uncertain. Trimming removed 3 bases from V and 5 bases from J, with 19 bases in between. The germline CDR1 and CDR2 sequences are SGHAT and FQNNGV. The CDR3 has 16 residues.

This clone appeared a single time. This sequence joins TRBV10-2 and TRBJ1-4, with TRBD1 identical over 7 bases. V lost 6 bases and J lost 1; bases outside the gene matches: 8. Germline V gene data show CDR1 as WSHSY and CDR2 as SAAADI. There are 16 residues in the CDR3. The CDR3 is CASRAPGGGTNEKLFF. CDR3 coding DNA: TGCGCCAGCAGGGCCCCAGGGGGAGGAACTAATGAAAAACTGTTTTTT.

This chain uses TRBV5-4 with TRBJ2-7; D is uncertain. Germline V gives CDR1 SGHNT, CDR2 YYREEE (reference sequence). V was shortened by 1 base and J by 3 bases, with 14 bases between the two germline ends. The CDR3 consists of 15 residues. In nucleotides, the CDR3 is TGTGCCAGCAGCTTGATAACCTACGCCGGCTACGAGCAGTACTTC. This translates into CASSLITYAGYEQYF.

V usage is TRBV7-9 and J usage is TRBJ2-7; no reliable D call. CDR1 and CDR2 (germline): SEHNR, FQNEAQ (reference sequence). The V and J ends lost 5 bases and 7 bases respectively, with 9 bases between them. The CDR3 loop spans 11 amino acids. CDR3 bases: TGTGCCAGCAGCCCCAGTTTTGAGCAGTACTTC. It specifies CASSPSFEQYF. Drawing the rest from reference TRBV7-9 and TRBJ2-7, the complete variable domain is DTGVSQNPRHKITKRGQNVTFRCDPISEHNRLYWYRQTLGQGPEFLTYFQNEAQLEKSRLLSDRFSAERPKGSFSTLEIQRTEQGDSAMYLCASSPSFEQYFGPGTRLTVT.

The chain joins TRBV5-1 to TRBJ1-1; tentatively, D is TRBD1 (6 bases). Germline V gene sequence: CDR1 SGHRS, CDR2 YFSETQ. V was shortened by 4 bases and J by 3 bases, with 10 bases between the two germline ends. The CDR3 loop spans 13 amino acids. CDR3 nucleotide sequence: TGCGCCAGCAGCCAACAGGGTTACACTGAAGCTTTCTTT. The encoded protein is CASSQQGYTEAFF.

The gene calls are TRBV5-1 and TRBJ2-7; tentatively, D is TRBD2 (6 bases). Germline CDR1 SGHRS, CDR2 YFSETQ. V shed 4 bases and J shed 3 bases, with 11 bases lying between them. The length of the CDR3 is 13 residues. CDR3 sequence reads: CASSLGGDYEQYF. The CDR3 nucleotides are TGCGCCAGCAGCCTCGGGGGTGACTACGAGCAGTACTTC. Looking up the rest from reference TRBV5-1 and TRBJ2-7 gives the full variable domain: KAGVTQTPRYLIKTRGQQVTLSCSPISGHRSVSWYQQTPGQGLQFLFEYFSETQRNKGNFPGRFSGRQFSNSRSEMNVSTLELGDSALYLCASSLGGDYEQYFGPGTRLTVT.

The genes are TRBV4-1 and TRBJ2-1; no reliable D call. Per the germline V gene, CDR1 is MGHRA and CDR2 is YSYEKL. The germline V and J ends were trimmed by 5 bases and 7 bases, with 9 bases remaining between them. The CDR3 runs to 12 residues. CDR3 amino acids: CASSSIGNEQFF. The CDR3 DNA follows: TGCGCCAGCAGCTCCATTGGGAATGAGCAGTTCTTC.

V is TRBV9 and J is TRBJ2-3; D might be TRBD1 (6 bases). With 4 bases removed from V and 2 bases from J, the gap between germline ends came to 17 bases. Germline CDR1 SGDLS, CDR2 YYNGEE. The CDR3 is 16 amino acids. The CDR3: CASSHSIGGITDTQYF. CDR3 coding DNA: TGTGCCAGCAGCCATTCAATAGGGGGAATCACAGATACGCAGTATTTT.

The chain recombines TRBV4-1 with TRBJ2-3; 10 bases agree with TRBD2. The CDR3 spans 17 residues. Germline CDR1 reads MGHRA; CDR2 reads YSYEKL. After removal of 0 bases from V and 5 bases from J, the junction contained 8 bases not matched to a gene. For the CDR3, the DNA is TGCGCCAGCAGCCAAGATCCGGCTAGCGGGGGTGAAGATACGCAGTATTTT. Protein product: CASSQDPASGGEDTQYF.

The CDR3 protein is CASSLEWGNYGYTF. In DNA, the CDR3 is TGTGCCAGCAGTCTAGAATGGGGGAACTATGGCTACACCTTC. This sequence joins TRBV11-2 and TRBJ1-2, with D maybe TRBD1 (5 bases). Between the trimmed V and J ends, which lost 6 bases and 2 bases, there was a span of 13 bases. Germline lookup yields CDR1 SGHAT and CDR2 FQNNGV. The CDR3 consists of 14 residues.

This clone was seen a single time. The J gene is TRBJ2-2, the V gene TRBV13; 8 bases align to TRBD1. This CDR3 spans 17 amino acids. Germline V gene data show CDR1 as PRHDT and CDR2 as FYEKMQ (reference sequence). Unmatched junction bases numbered 7, after V lost 2 bases and J lost 2 bases. CDR3 region: CASSLIDRGANTGELFF. The DNA of the CDR3 is TGTGCCAGCAGCTTAATCGACAGGGGTGCTAACACCGGGGAGCTGTTTTTT.

This chain connects TRBV15 to TRBJ2-3, with 9 bases matching TRBD2. The CDR3 runs 19 residues. CDR1 and CDR2 from the germline V gene are LNHNV and YYDKDF (reference sequence). With 0 bases clipped from V and 2 bases from J, the junction kept 12 bases outside the gene matches. Written as DNA, the CDR3 is TGTGCCACCAGCAGAGATGTTTTACAGCGGGGGGAATCCACAGATACGCAGTATTTT. Amino acid sequence: CATSRDVLQRGESTDTQYF.

The rearrangement uses TRBV4-3 and TRBJ1-5; no definite D call. The CDR3 spans 16 residues. Germline loops: CDR1 LGHNA, CDR2 YSLEER. The germline V and J ends were trimmed by 0 bases and 4 bases, with 13 bases remaining between them. The chain's CDR3 is CASSQDWTSFNQPQHF. The CDR3 DNA sequence: TGCGCCAGCAGCCAAGATTGGACCAGCTTTAATCAGCCCCAGCATTTT.

The rearrangement uses TRBV5-1 and TRBJ1-1, with TRBD1 matching over 9 bases. The trim removed 4 bases at V and 4 bases at J, leaving 11 bases unmatched. This CDR3 contains 16 residues. CDR1 SGHRS and CDR2 YFSETQ come from the germline V gene. The CDR3 loop is CASSMGQGSGGTEAFF. In DNA, the CDR3 is TGCGCCAGCAGCATGGGACAGGGAAGTGGGGGCACTGAAGCTTTCTTT.

J is TRBJ2-7 and V is TRBV9; D uncertain. V was pared by 0 bases and J by 0 bases, with 10 bases between. Germline V gene sequence: CDR1 SGDLS, CDR2 YYNGEE. The CDR3 runs to 15 residues. The CDR3 bases are TGTGCCAGCAGCGTAGCTGGTGACCCCTCCTACGAGCAGTACTTC. Its protein is CASSVAGDPSYEQYF.